These T cell receptor beta chains were read from a single sample in a study of blood T cell repertoires in COVID-19. Libraries were prepared by immunoSEQ multiplex PCR; TCRdb keeps only in-frame clonotypes and omits some of them. The data hold roughly 300,000 clones, with more than 90% observed a single time. Input material: PBMCs or T cells enriched from blood (not recorded which). These receptors were obtained from a woman younger than 45 who had recovered from COVID-19. Each CDR3 is given with its conserved first and last residue. Each record gives: D gene, J gene, V gene, CDR3 DNA, CDR3 protein. A D gene is named only where the DNA matches it firmly.

TRBD2	TRBJ2-1	TRBV28	TGTGCCAGCAGTTTCGGACTAGCGGGCAATGAGCAGTTCTTC	CASSFGLAGNEQFF
.	TRBJ1-5	TRBV28	TGTGCCAGCAGTTTTATAGACAGATCTTTTAGCAATCAGCCCCAGCATTTT	CASSFIDRSFSNQPQHF
.	TRBJ2-1	TRBV7-9	TGTGCCAGCAGCCCTAGGGGTTACGCGTACAATGAGCAGTTCTTC	CASSPRGYAYNEQFF
.	TRBJ1-2	TRBV3-1/TRBV3-2	TGTGCCAGCAGCCAGGGGGGGTGGTATGGCTACACCTTC	CASSQGGWYGYTF
.	TRBJ2-3	TRBV27	TGTGCCAGCAGTTTATGGCCAGGGACTAGCACAGATACGCAGTATTTT	CASSLWPGTSTDTQYF
TRBD2	TRBJ2-7	TRBV12-3/TRBV12-4	TGTGCCAGCAGTTTTTGGCGGGAGTCCGGGCAGTACTTC	CASSFWRESGQYF
TRBD1	TRBJ1-2	TRBV18	TGTGCCAGCTCACCACCCAGGACAGGGGGCTATGGCTACACCTTC	CASSPPRTGGYGYTF
TRBD2	TRBJ2-2	TRBV7-2	TGTGCCAGCATGGCGGGGGGGAACACCGGGGAGCTGTTTTTT	CASMAGGNTGELFF
.	TRBJ2-2	TRBV5-1	TGCGCCAGCAGCTTGATCTGGGGGGTACGAGGGGAGCTGTTTTTT	CASSLIWGVRGELFF
TRBD1	TRBJ2-3	TRBV5-1	TGCGCCAGCAGCTTCGGAACAGGGGCAAGGGATACGCAGTATTTT	CASSFGTGARDTQYF
.	TRBJ2-4	TRBV29-1	TGCAGCGCAAGGGGGAACCTGAACATTCAGTACTTC	CSARGNLNIQYF
.	TRBJ1-2	TRBV7-9	TGTGCCAGCAGCTGGAGGGCCTATGGCTACACCTTC	CASSWRAYGYTF
TRBD2	TRBJ2-7	TRBV6-5	TGTGCCAGCAGTTATGGAGGGTCGGGGGGAAACGAGCAGTACTTC	CASSYGGSGGNEQYF
TRBD2	TRBJ2-7	TRBV19	TGTGCCAGTAGTATAGTCGGGGGGATCTCCTACGAGCAGTACTTC	CASSIVGGISYEQYF